The sequence of this T cell receptor beta chain was determined in a study of T-cell reconstitution after alpha-beta-depleted transplantation in children. Study-level findings and limits: Reportedly, alpha-beta T cells present about two months post-transplant originated from several hundred expanded clones of graft origin. Some patients showed high day-60 TCRbeta diversity, which derived from surviving recipient T cells and thymic progenitors. Diversity and T-cell counts at one year after transplant derived mostly from new T cells.

Germline assignment: CDR1 MDHEN and CDR2 SYDVKM. The CDR3 runs to 17 residues. Trimming cost V 2 bases and J 2 bases; bases outside gene matches: 9. A library of TCRbeta sequences, prepared with unique molecular identifiers, was generated. TCRdb called the PCR reads again in MiXCR, with one record for every CDR3 protein. The sample lists thousands of distinct CDR3 sequences, roughly 5.4% occurring once. In its sample, this clonotype was seen many times. What it recognizes is unknown. The chain is built from TRBV28 and TRBJ2-1; 7 bases fit TRBD2. This specimen consisted of PBMCs, mostly from graft donor cells, obtained 180 days after TCRalphabeta/CD19-depleted stem cell transplant. The TCR was taken from a child younger than two who had a stem cell transplant for acute myeloid leukemia, so the T cells may come from the graft donor. CDR3 amino acids: CASSLGWGGLAYNEQFF. CDR3 in DNA: TGTGCCAGCAGTTTAGGTTGGGGGGGTCTCGCCTACAATGAGCAGTTCTTC.